These 30 T cell receptor beta chains were all obtained from the same sample, sequenced in a study of shared clonotypes between healthy human individuals. This table comes from immunoSEQ multiplex PCR, and its TCRdb copy is limited to in-frame clones, with some not included. The sample lists some 1.5 million clones; roughly 96% were seen once. The sequenced material came from naive CD4+ T cells sorted from blood. Subset meaning: CD45RA+ positively selected. These TCRs come from a man aged 25-45 years in good health.

The V gene is TRBV15, the J gene TRBJ2-5; TRBD2 aligns across 11 bases. The CDR3 consists of 17 residues. V was pared by 4 bases and J by 2 bases, with 9 bases of the junction left unmatched. CDR1 is LNHNV, CDR2 YYDKDF, per germline (reference sequence). In DNA form, the CDR3 reads TGTGCCACCAGCAAACTAGCGGGAGTGTTAATTCAAGAGACCCAGTACTTC. This codes for CATSKLAGVLIQETQYF.

The chain recombines TRBV5-8 with TRBJ2-7, with a tentative D call TRBD2 (6 bases). The CDR3 contains 19 residues. The germline V gene has CDR1 SGHTS and CDR2 YDEGEE. The V and J ends lost 7 bases and 1 base respectively, with 30 bases between them. For the CDR3, the DNA is TGTGCCAGCGCTTATTTTGGTCTTTTGCGGCGGGAACCTTCCTACGAGCAGTACTTC. The encoded protein is CASAYFGLLRREPSYEQYF.

The chain uses TRBV4-3 and TRBJ1-2; perhaps TRBD1 as D (6 bases). Trimming cost V 0 bases and J 5 bases, with 13 bases left between them. CDR3 size: 15 residues. Germline V gene data show CDR1 as LGHNA and CDR2 as YSLEER. CDR3 amino acids: CASSQDARGGYGYTF. In DNA form, the CDR3 reads TGCGCCAGCAGCCAAGACGCGAGGGGGGGGTATGGCTACACCTTC.

In regard to this clone: The germline gene is not matched at one end of the junction; a read error may be the cause. This chain joins TRBV6-5 and TRBJ2-7; a possible D gene is TRBD1 (6 bases). The CDR3 runs 13 residues. CDR1 and CDR2 from the germline V gene are MNHEY and SVGAGI. In DNA, the CDR3 is TGTGCCAGCAGTTCAAGAAAACCACCGGGACACCTCTTC. This codes for CASSSRKPPGHLF.

Regarding this clone: Distinct nucleotide sequences in the sample also encode this CDR3. The rearrangement joins TRBV5-6 to TRBJ2-7, with a possible D match to TRBD1 (5 bases). V shed 1 base and J shed 3 bases, with 5 bases lying between them. The CDR3 loop spans 12 amino acids. Germline CDR1 and CDR2: SGHDT and YYEEEE. CDR3 residues: CASSLRGYEQYF. In nucleotides, the CDR3 is TGTGCCAGCAGCTTGAGGGGCTACGAGCAGTACTTC.

The V gene is TRBV7-3, the J gene TRBJ1-3, with D possibly matching TRBD1 (5 bases). The V end lost 5 bases, the J end lost 1 base, and 6 bases lay between the germline ends. The germline V gene encodes CDR1 SGHTA and CDR2 FQGTGA. The length of the CDR3 is 13 residues. DNA of the CDR3: TGTGCCAGCAGCGACAGTTCTGGAAACACCATATATTTT. Protein sequence: CASSDSSGNTIYF.

This chain joins TRBV5-4 and TRBJ2-1; 8 bases map to TRBD2. Germline assignment: CDR1 SGHNT and CDR2 YYREEE (reference sequence). The junction had 9 bases not matched to a gene; V was cut back by 4 bases and J by 3 bases. This CDR3 region has 16 residues. Here the CDR3 DNA reads TGTGCCAGCAGCCGGATAGGACTAGCTGTCTACAATGAGCAGTTCTTC. Its protein product is CASSRIGLAVYNEQFF. Full variable domain (rest looked up from reference TRBV5-4 and TRBJ2-1): ETGVTQSPTHLIKTRGQQVTLRCSSQSGHNTVSWYQQALGQGPQFIFQYYREEENGRGNFPPRFSGLQFPNYSSELNVNALELDDSALYLCASSRIGLAVYNEQFFGPGTRLTVL.

Notes on this clone: Other DNA sequences of this sample code for an identical CDR3. The J gene is TRBJ1-4, the V gene TRBV18; D remains ambiguous. The germline gives CDR1 KGHSH, CDR2 LQKENI. This CDR3 is 13 amino acids long. V was trimmed by 0 bases and J by 5 bases, leaving 4 bases between them. Here the CDR3 reads CASSPPSNEKLFF. In nucleotides, the CDR3 is TGTGCCAGCTCACCACCCTCCAATGAAAAACTGTTTTTT. The entire variable domain, with the rest obtained from reference TRBV18 and TRBJ1-4, is as follows: NAGVMQNPRHLVRRRGQEARLRCSPMKGHSHVYWYRQLPEEGLKFMVYLQKENIIDESGMPKERFSAEFPKEGPSILRIQQVVRGDSAAYFCASSPPSNEKLFFGSGTQLSVL.

The V call is TRBV10-3, the J call TRBJ2-1, with TRBD2 matching 9 bases. The CDR3 has 17 residues. Germline trimming cut 6 bases from V and 6 bases from J; bases unmatched to any gene: 15. The germline V gene encodes CDR1 ENHRY and CDR2 SYGVKD. For the CDR3, the DNA is TGTGCCATCAGCGAACTAGCGGGTTCCCTTAACTCCAATGAGCAGTTCTTC. Translation: CAISELAGSLNSNEQFF.

As to this clone: Different DNA sequences within this sample yield the same CDR3. The J gene is TRBJ1-1, the V gene TRBV20-1; D gene ambiguous. The CDR3 contains 10 residues. Trimming removed 0 bases from V and 6 bases from J, with 2 bases in between. The V gene's germline CDR1 is DFQATT and CDR2 SNEGSKA (reference sequence). The CDR3 nucleotides read TGCAGTGCTAGAGACTCTGAAGCTTTCTTT. Residues: CSARDSEAFF.

The chain is built from TRBV7-9 and TRBJ1-1; weak D call: TRBD1 (6 bases). Germline CDR1 and CDR2: SEHNR and FQNEAQ (reference sequence). Trimming stripped 8 bases from V and 4 bases from J, with 20 bases between. This CDR3 is 15 amino acids long. The CDR3 protein is CASRPSGGQGTEAFF. The CDR3 DNA follows: TGTGCCAGCCGACCCAGCGGGGGGCAAGGCACTGAAGCTTTCTTT.

The rearrangement uses TRBV5-5 and TRBJ1-1; unclear D gene. Trimming removed 0 bases from V and 0 bases from J, with 3 bases in between. CDR3 length: 13 amino acids. CDR1 SGHKS and CDR2 YYEKEE come from the germline V gene (reference sequence). The CDR3 nucleotides read TGTGCCAGCAGCTTGGCTCTGAACACTGAAGCTTTCTTT. It specifies CASSLALNTEAFF.

The chain recombines TRBV7-2 with TRBJ2-3, with a tentative D call TRBD2 (6 bases). Germline assignment: CDR1 SGHTA and CDR2 FQGNSA. CDR3 length: 11 amino acids. V lost 6 bases and J lost 7, with 8 bases in between. The DNA for the CDR3 is TGTGCCAGCAGGGCGGGAAATACGCAGTATTTT. Protein product: CASRAGNTQYF.

The chain links TRBV2 to TRBJ2-3; 9 bases agree with TRBD2. Germline V gene lookup returns CDR1 SNHLY and CDR2 FYNNEI. The V and J ends lost 7 bases and 2 bases, in that order; junction bases with no gene match: 10. The CDR3 contains 16 residues. This CDR3 is CASKSGRRVNTDTQYF. In nucleotides, the CDR3 is TGTGCCAGCAAGAGCGGGAGGAGGGTTAACACAGATACGCAGTATTTT.

Points on this clone: The sample holds other DNA sequences that translate to the same CDR3. The chain couples TRBV27 to TRBJ2-1; no firm D call. Trimming removed 6 bases from V and 2 bases from J, with 8 bases in between. The germline gives CDR1 MNHEY, CDR2 SMNVEV (reference sequence). The CDR3 sequence is 13 residues long. The CDR3: CASSSWAYNEQFF. The CDR3 DNA reads TGTGCCAGCAGCTCCTGGGCCTACAATGAGCAGTTCTTC.

V and J are TRBV15 and TRBJ1-1, with D possibly TRBD1 on 5 matching bases. The germline V and J ends were trimmed by 0 bases and 1 base, with 12 bases remaining between them. The V gene's germline CDR1 is LNHNV and CDR2 YYDKDF (reference sequence). The CDR3 is 16 residues long. The CDR3: CATSRDRGIPNTEAFF. The CDR3 bases are TGTGCCACCAGCAGAGATCGGGGCATTCCGAACACTGAAGCTTTCTTT. The full variable domain, completed using reference TRBV15 and TRBJ1-1, is DAMVIQNPRYQVTQFGKPVTLSCSQTLNHNVMYWYQQKSSQAPKLLFHYYDKDFNNEADTPDNFQSRRPNTSFCFLDIRSPGLGDTAMYLCATSRDRGIPNTEAFFGQGTRLTVV.

This clone showed up just once. J is TRBJ2-2 and V is TRBV5-1; the D gene could be TRBD1 or TRBD2 (5 bases each). V dropped 9 bases and J dropped 1 base, with 13 bases sitting between them. The CDR3 has 14 residues. CDR1 and CDR2 (germline): SGHRS, YFSETQ. CDR3: CATSGTVNTGELFF. CDR3 nucleotide sequence: TGCGCCACCTCCGGGACGGTGAACACCGGGGAGCTGTTTTTT.

CDR3 DNA sequence: TGTGCCAGCAGCTTAGGATACTGGGGGGACACCGGGGAGCTGTTTTTT. It is translated as CASSLGYWGDTGELFF. The V gene is TRBV11-3, the J gene TRBJ2-2, with a weak D call TRBD2 (6 bases). The CDR3 runs to 16 residues. The germline V gene encodes CDR1 SGHNT and CDR2 YENEEA. Trimming cost V 1 base and J 3 bases, with 12 bases left between them.

The chain is built from TRBV12-5 and TRBJ2-3; no clear D gene. The CDR3 runs to 14 residues. V dropped 1 base and J dropped 4 bases, with 9 bases sitting between them. Germline V gene lookup returns CDR1 LGHNT and CDR2 FRNRAP. The CDR3 protein is CASGLGRAADTQYF. The CDR3 DNA sequence: TGTGCTAGTGGTTTGGGTCGTGCGGCAGATACGCAGTATTTT. The full variable domain, with the rest looked up from reference TRBV12-5 and TRBJ2-3, is DARVTQTPRHKVTEMGQEVTMRCQPILGHNTVFWYRQTMMQGLELLAYFRNRAPLDDSGMPKDRFSAEMPDATLATLKIQPSEPRDSAVYFCASGLGRAADTQYFGPGTRLTVL.

The rearrangement uses TRBV5-1 and TRBJ2-5; TRBD2 matches at 14 bases. Germline CDR1 is SGHRS and CDR2 is YFSETQ. This CDR3 region has 16 residues. With V trimmed by 7 bases and J by 2 bases, 7 bases remained unmatched. In DNA form, the CDR3 reads TGCGCCAGCCGACTAGCGGGAGGGCTGATACAAGAGACCCAGTACTTC. Translating gives CASRLAGGLIQETQYF.

The chain links TRBV6-1 to TRBJ2-7; unclear D gene. The CDR3 is 12 residues long. The germline gives CDR1 MNHNS, CDR2 SASEGT. Trimming cost V 8 bases and J 4 bases, with 12 bases left between them. In DNA form, the CDR3 reads TGTGCCAGCGCCCAGAGCCCTTACGAGCAGTACTTC. Its translation is CASAQSPYEQYF.

The V and J genes are TRBV10-3 and TRBJ2-2; D possibly uses TRBD1 or TRBD2 (6 bases each). The germline CDR1 and CDR2 sequences are ENHRY and SYGVKD. Trimming left V 7 bases short and J 2 bases short, with 8 bases between. The CDR3 consists of 13 residues. The CDR3 protein is CAINGGNTGELFF. The CDR3 coding sequence is TGTGCCATCAACGGGGGCAACACCGGGGAGCTGTTTTTT.

DNA of the CDR3: TGCGCCAGCAGCCAAAGAGGGAAGCAGTACTTC. Its protein is CASSQRGKQYF. This chain uses TRBV4-1 with TRBJ2-7; weak D call: TRBD2 (5 bases). CDR1 and CDR2 from the germline V gene are MGHRA and YSYEKL. The CDR3 is 11 amino acids. V shed 2 bases and J shed 8 bases, with 7 bases lying between them.

This sequence joins TRBV29-1 and TRBJ2-2, with D perhaps being TRBD1 or TRBD2 (5 bases each). The V gene's germline CDR1 is SQVTM and CDR2 ANQGSEA. The length of the CDR3 is 16 residues. CDR3 coding DNA: TGCACCCCGAGGGGAGTCGGGATGTTGAACACCGGGGAGCTGTTTTTT. Its protein product is CTPRGVGMLNTGELFF.

The genes are TRBV10-3 and TRBJ2-7, with a tentative D call TRBD2 (5 bases). The CDR3 spans 14 residues. V gave up 8 bases and J gave up 2 bases, with 16 bases separating them. CDR1 is ENHRY, CDR2 SYGVKD, per germline. The CDR3 loop reads CAIAREGVPYEQYF. DNA of the CDR3: TGTGCCATCGCCCGCGAGGGAGTCCCCTACGAGCAGTACTTC.

The rearrangement uses TRBV5-1 and TRBJ2-7; D might be TRBD2 (6 bases). The ends were cut back, 6 bases at V and 4 bases at J, with 20 bases in the middle. Germline V gene data show CDR1 as SGHRS and CDR2 as YFSETQ. CDR3 length: 15 residues. The CDR3 coding sequence is TGCGCCAGCACCCCGATTAGCGGTAGTCGATACGAGCAGTACTTC. It yields the protein CASTPISGSRYEQYF.

The rearrangement uses TRBV28 and TRBJ2-7; the D is unclear. Germline-derived CDR1 and CDR2 are MDHEN and SYDVKM. V shed 7 bases and J shed 2 bases, with 12 bases lying between them. This CDR3 contains 13 residues. In nucleotides, the CDR3 is TGTGCCAGCATCGATGGACGAGCCTACGAGCAGTACTTC. Translating it yields CASIDGRAYEQYF.

The chain links TRBV12-5 to TRBJ2-3; D is ambiguous. CDR3 length equals 16 residues. V lost 0 bases, J lost 2 bases, and 12 bases lay in between. Per germline, CDR1 LGHNT and CDR2 FRNRAP. The CDR3 DNA reads TGTGCTAGTGGTTTGGTACTGGGCGGTTCCACAGATACGCAGTATTTT. This translates into CASGLVLGGSTDTQYF.

The gene calls are TRBV5-1 and TRBJ2-5; 10 bases map to TRBD2. V trimming: 3 bases; J trimming: 3 bases; junction bases outside the gene matches: 2. The germline V gene has CDR1 SGHRS and CDR2 YFSETQ. CDR3 length: 14 residues. The CDR3 DNA reads TGCGCCAGCAGCTACGGACTAGCGGAAGAGACCCAGTACTTC. Protein: CASSYGLAEETQYF.

The rearrangement joins TRBV14 to TRBJ1-2, with 7 bases that match TRBD1. The CDR3 runs to 14 residues. Losses at the gene ends were 4 bases for V and 8 bases for J; bases not matched to a gene: 10. Germline CDR1 is SGHDN and CDR2 is FVKESK. The DNA for the CDR3 is TGTGCCAGCAGCCCCGGACAGGAAACGGGCGGCTACACCTTC. It specifies CASSPGQETGGYTF. Full variable domain (rest looked up from reference TRBV14 and TRBJ1-2): EAGVTQFPSHSVIEKGQTVTLRCDPISGHDNLYWYRRVMGKEIKFLLHFVKESKQDESGMPNNRFLAERTGGTYSTLKVQPAELEDSGVYFCASSPGQETGGYTFGSGTRLTVV.